The 8 T cell receptor beta chains given below trace back to one sample, sequenced in a study of vaccination and CD4 T cells after COVID-19. Antigens for these TCRs are unknown. Treatment: roughly 11-day PBMC culture with coronavirus spike peptide pools or control peptides (ViraFEST assay). The study sequenced cultured CD4+ T cell DNA using the Oncomine TCR Beta short-read assay. TCRdb re-called the PCR reads through MiXCR, storing one row per CDR3 protein. The table has around 10,000 distinct CDR3 sequences, 69% seen once; the top ten hold about a tenth. Source material: CD4+ T cells from blood, cultured in vitro. The receptor source for this set is a human donor who had recovered from COVID-19.

This chain links TRBV7-3 with TRBJ2-7; weak D call: TRBD1 (6 bases). The CDR3 covers 15 residues. Trimming removed 3 bases at V and 2 bases at J, with 14 bases between. Germline CDR1 is SGHTA and CDR2 is FQGTGA. CDR3 coding DNA: TGTGCCAGCAGCTTGTACCCGGGACAAACCTACGAGCAGTACTTC. Its translation: CASSLYPGQTYEQYF.

The genes are TRBV7-9 and TRBJ1-5; TRBD1 aligns across 9 bases. The CDR3 has 15 residues. CDR1 is SEHNR and CDR2 is FQNEAQ in the germline V gene (reference sequence). V was clipped by 1 base and J by 6 bases; unmatched bases: 4. In DNA form, the CDR3 reads TGTGCCAGCAGCTTAGGACAGGGGGTAGGTCAGCCCCAGCATTTT. This sequence encodes CASSLGQGVGQPQHF.

The chain couples TRBV6-1 to TRBJ1-5; no reliable D call. There are 15 residues in the CDR3. The V end was cut by 5 bases, the J end by 5 bases, with 16 bases between. Looked up from germline, CDR1 is MNHNS and CDR2 is SASEGT. The CDR3 coding sequence is TGTGCCAGCAGTCCCGCCGCCATCTACCATCAGCCCCAGCATTTT. Its protein product is CASSPAAIYHQPQHF.

This clonotype was seen only a few times. The rearrangement joins TRBV6-5 to TRBJ1-1; weak D call: TRBD1 (6 bases). V was cut by 2 bases and J by 7 bases, with 11 bases left in between. This CDR3 spans 13 amino acids. CDR1 is MNHEY and CDR2 is SVGAGI in the germline V gene. The chain's CDR3 is CASSYRSRGEAFF. The CDR3 coding sequence is TGTGCCAGCAGTTACCGCTCCAGGGGTGAAGCTTTCTTT.

This chain uses TRBV30 with TRBJ2-3, with 14 positions matching TRBD2. The CDR3 is 19 amino acids. Per the germline V gene, CDR1 is GTSNPN and CDR2 is SVGIG (reference sequence). The V segment lost 2 bases and the J segment 0 bases; nucleotides outside the gene matches: 10. This CDR3 is CAWSRGTSGSQPSTDTQYF. The CDR3 DNA sequence: TGTGCCTGGAGTCGGGGGACTAGCGGGAGCCAGCCTAGCACAGATACGCAGTATTTT. The full variable domain, with the rest looked up from reference TRBV30 and TRBJ2-3, is SQTIHQWPATLVQPVGSPLSLECTVEGTSNPNLYWYRQAAGRGLQLLFYSVGIGQISSEVPQNLSASRPQDRQFILSSKKLLLSDSGFYLCAWSRGTSGSQPSTDTQYFGPGTRLTVL.

The table lists this clonotype with a count of one. This chain joins TRBV20-1 and TRBJ2-5, with TRBD2 matching 11 bases. CDR1 and CDR2 (germline): DFQATT, SNEGSKA (reference sequence). This CDR3 region has 13 residues. This CDR3 reads CTLAGGPRETQYF. CDR3 nucleotides: TGCACGTTAGCGGGAGGGCCGCGAGAGACCCAGTACTTC.

The table lists this clonotype with a few counts. This chain connects TRBV15 to TRBJ2-2; D is perhaps TRBD2 (5 bases). V gave up 5 bases and J gave up 6 bases, with 19 bases separating them. Germline values: CDR1 LNHNV, CDR2 YYDKDF (reference sequence). The CDR3 covers 16 residues. The CDR3: CATSPRALGEAGELFF. The CDR3 coding sequence is TGTGCCACCAGCCCGAGGGCGCTAGGAGAGGCCGGGGAGCTGTTTTTT.

The rearrangement joins TRBV5-1 to TRBJ2-7; D gene unclear. Germline CDR1 SGHRS, CDR2 YFSETQ. The CDR3 has 11 amino acids. The V end lost 3 bases, the J end lost 3 bases, and 4 bases lay between the germline ends. CDR3 amino acids: CASSSLYEQYF. CDR3 sequence (DNA): TGCGCCAGCAGCTCACTCTACGAGCAGTACTTC.